The rows below give T cell receptor beta chains drawn from one sample of a study of T-cell reconstitution after alpha-beta-depleted transplantation in children. TCRdb itself ran the PCR reads through MiXCR, one entry per CDR3 protein. The table includes about 610,000 distinct CDR3 sequences, over 9.5% detected once. The source was PBMCs from the stem cell graft donor, collected from the stem cell graft. These receptors were obtained from a human donor who donated a stem cell graft to a child with acute myeloid leukemia. Both conserved end residues are part of each CDR3. The D gene is left open where the match is weak. Only some rows state a clone size, as once, few, many or a class for expanded clones.

TRBJ2-5,-,TRBV6-2/TRBV6-3,many,CASSYGVLQIQETQYF,TGTGCCAGCAGTTACGGGGTTTTACAGATCCAAGAGACCCAGTACTTC
TRBJ2-5,TRBD1,TRBV5-1,-,CASSPGQGWETQYF,TGCGCCAGCAGCCCCGGACAGGGATGGGAGACCCAGTACTTC
TRBJ1-1,-,TRBV10-3,few,CAISEDSSNTEAFF,TGTGCCATCAGTGAGGACAGCTCGAACACTGAAGCTTTCTTT
TRBJ1-5,TRBD1,TRBV6-1,many,CASSPRTGSRNQPQHF,TGTGCCAGCAGTCCCAGGACAGGCTCTCGCAATCAGCCCCAGCATTTT
TRBJ2-2,-,TRBV6-1,many,CASSQLSDTGELFF,TGTGCCAGCAGTCAGCTCTCGGACACCGGGGAGCTGTTTTTT
TRBJ2-7,TRBD2,TRBV12-3/TRBV12-4,few,CASSLRGLAGGPSYEQYF,TGTGCCAGCAGTTTGAGGGGACTAGCGGGAGGGCCGTCCTACGAGCAGTACTTC
TRBJ2-2,TRBD2,TRBV29-1,few,CSVRTSGSSGELFF,TGCAGCGTTAGGACTAGCGGGAGTTCCGGGGAGCTGTTTTTT
TRBJ2-1,-,TRBV19,many,CASTPRGGEQFF,TGTGCCAGTACCCCTAGAGGGGGTGAGCAGTTCTTC
TRBJ1-1,-,TRBV2,-,CASSAQGRAEAFF,TGTGCCAGCAGTGCACAGGGAAGGGCTGAAGCTTTCTTT
TRBJ1-6,-,TRBV12-3/TRBV12-4,many,CASSLVGVGSPLHF,TGTGCCAGCAGTTTAGTAGGGGTTGGTTCACCCCTCCACTTT
TRBJ2-5,-,TRBV7-2,many,CASSLESGWEETQYF,TGTGCCAGCAGCTTAGAGTCGGGGTGGGAAGAGACCCAGTACTTC
TRBJ1-1,-,TRBV16,many,CASSRITTPTEAFF,TGTGCCAGCAGCCGTATAACCACCCCCACTGAAGCTTTCTTT
TRBJ2-5,TRBD2,TRBV3-1,-,CASSLGGLAGGIAQYF,TGTGCCAGCAGCCTTGGAGGACTAGCGGGAGGAATAGCCCAGTACTTC
TRBJ2-3,TRBD2,TRBV9,few,CASSTLAASGDTQYF,TGTGCCAGCAGCACACTAGCGGCCTCGGGGGATACGCAGTATTTT
TRBJ2-4,TRBD2,TRBV20-1,-,CSAPTSETKNIQYF,TGCAGTGCACCGACTAGCGAAACCAAAAACATTCAGTACTTC
TRBJ2-6,-,TRBV12-3/TRBV12-4,few,CASIPFISGANVLTF,TGTGCCAGCATCCCGTTTATCTCTGGGGCCAACGTCCTGACTTTC
TRBJ2-7,-,TRBV20-1,-,CSASRTASYEQYF,TGCAGTGCTAGCAGGACAGCATCGTACGAGCAGTACTTC
TRBJ2-4,TRBD1,TRBV25-1,-,CASSEARTGGDIQYF,TGTGCCAGCAGTGAAGCCCGGACAGGGGGAGACATTCAGTACTTC
TRBJ2-5,-,TRBV4-1,-,CASSSLVGVETQYF,TGCGCCAGCAGCTCCCTAGTGGGAGTGGAGACCCAGTACTTC
TRBJ2-7,-,TRBV7-2,-,CASSLTPAFYEQYF,TGTGCCAGCAGCTTAACTCCGGCCTTCTACGAGCAGTACTTC
TRBJ1-1,-,TRBV29-1,many,CSAREVGNTEAFF,TGCAGCGCCAGGGAGGTAGGGAACACTGAAGCTTTCTTT
TRBJ2-1,TRBD1,TRBV28,-,CASSASGTGSNEQFF,TGTGCCAGCAGTGCATCCGGGACAGGGTCCAATGAGCAGTTCTTC
TRBJ1-5,TRBD1,TRBV5-1,few,CASSTTGGDQPQHF,TGCGCCAGCAGCACGACAGGGGGAGATCAGCCCCAGCATTTT
TRBJ2-1,-,TRBV6-4,many,CASSDGLNEQFF,TGTGCCAGCAGTGACGGTCTCAATGAGCAGTTCTTC
TRBJ1-1,-,TRBV12-3/TRBV12-4,few,CASTLNGVYTEAFF,TGTGCCAGCACCCTAAATGGGGTGTACACTGAAGCTTTCTTT
TRBJ1-6,-,TRBV30,few,CAWTQGTYNSPLHF,TGTGCCTGGACCCAGGGTACCTATAATTCACCCCTCCACTTT
TRBJ2-3,-,TRBV5-1,few,CASSSGNRGPDTQYF,TGCGCCAGTTCCTCGGGGAATAGAGGGCCAGATACGCAGTATTTT
TRBJ2-7,-,TRBV7-7,few,CASSLRLATEQYF,TGTGCTAGCAGCTTACGCCTAGCGACTGAGCAGTACTTC
TRBJ1-2,-,TRBV20-1,-,CSANPGQFYTF,TGCAGTGCTAACCCCGGACAGTTCTACACCTTC
TRBJ2-3,-,TRBV18,few,CASSPNSRDTQYF,TGTGCCAGCTCACCTAATTCAAGAGATACGCAGTATTTT
TRBJ2-7,-,TRBV5-1,-,CASNPAGGGYEQYF,TGCGCCAGCAATCCGGCCGGAGGAGGGTACGAGCAGTACTTC
TRBJ2-1,-,TRBV7-6,few,CASSLILQEKGHDEQFF,TGTGCCAGCAGCTTAATATTACAGGAGAAGGGACACGATGAGCAGTTCTTC
TRBJ2-5,-,TRBV7-9,many,CASSNRLALEETQYF,TGTGCCAGCAGCAATCGACTTGCCCTAGAAGAGACCCAGTACTTC
TRBJ2-1,-,TRBV28,-,CASSFIGTRGQYEQFF,TGTGCCAGCAGTTTTATAGGGACTAGGGGGCAATATGAGCAGTTCTTC
TRBJ2-1,TRBD2,TRBV7-2,few,CASSLALAGGAYNEQFF,TGTGCCAGCAGCTTAGCCCTAGCGGGAGGGGCCTACAATGAGCAGTTCTTC
TRBJ2-1,TRBD1,TRBV6-5,-,CASSSQDRGVDEQFF,TGTGCCAGCAGTTCTCAGGACAGGGGGGTGGATGAGCAGTTCTTC
TRBJ2-7,TRBD2,TRBV5-1,few,CASRHGLAASYEQYF,TGCGCCAGCAGGCATGGACTAGCGGCGTCCTACGAGCAGTACTTC
TRBJ1-1,-,TRBV12-3/TRBV12-4,many,CASALGLMNTEAFF,TGTGCCAGCGCCTTAGGGCTGATGAACACTGAAGCTTTCTTT
TRBJ2-3,-,TRBV7-3,-,CASSTMETDTQYF,TGTGCCAGCAGTACTATGGAGACAGATACGCAGTATTTT
TRBJ2-7,-,TRBV7-9,few,CASSHGGGPYEQYF,TGTGCCAGCAGCCATGGAGGGGGCCCTTACGAGCAGTACTTC
TRBJ2-1,-,TRBV9,-,CASSVDGGGGSYNEQFF,TGTGCCAGCAGCGTAGATGGGGGAGGGGGCTCCTACAATGAGCAGTTCTTC
TRBJ2-5,TRBD2,TRBV5-1,-,CASSAEGTSGSETQYF,TGCGCCAGCAGCGCCGAAGGGACTAGCGGGAGTGAGACCCAGTACTTC
TRBJ2-7,-,TRBV2,few,CASPPRSEQYF,TGTGCCAGCCCCCCTAGGAGCGAGCAGTACTTC
TRBJ2-2,-,TRBV2,few,CASSVLNLAPGELFF,TGTGCCAGCAGTGTTCTGAATCTCGCCCCCGGGGAGCTGTTTTTT
TRBJ2-5,TRBD1,TRBV30,-,CAWSRDSAQRTQYF,TGTGCCTGGAGCAGGGACAGCGCCCAGAGGACCCAGTACTTC
TRBJ1-2,TRBD1,TRBV18,-,CASSGTGNYGYTF,TGTGCCAGCAGCGGGACAGGGAACTATGGCTACACCTTC
TRBJ2-1,TRBD2,TRBV29-1,-,CSAQAGSHPANEQFF,TGCAGCGCACAAGCGGGATCCCATCCGGCGAATGAGCAGTTCTTC
TRBJ2-7,-,TRBV20-1,few,CSAVQGRGTSYEQYF,TGCAGTGCTGTTCAAGGGAGGGGGACCTCCTACGAGCAGTACTTC
TRBJ2-7,TRBD1,TRBV7-2,few,CASSTTPGQYTYEQYF,TGTGCCAGCAGCACCACCCCGGGACAGTACACCTACGAGCAGTACTTC
TRBJ2-1,-,TRBV7-3,-,CASSTNALAVHNEQFF,TGTGCCAGCAGCACTAACGCGCTAGCTGTACACAATGAGCAGTTCTTC
TRBJ2-3,TRBD1,TRBV2,many,CASMAGTVRTDTQYF,TGTGCCAGCATGGCAGGGACAGTTAGGACAGATACGCAGTATTTT
TRBJ2-5,TRBD1,TRBV10-3,-,CAKTVGTAKTKDNF,TGTGCCAAAACAGTGGGGACAGCTAAGACTAAGGATAACTTC
TRBJ2-5,TRBD1,TRBV10-3,many,CAISVGTAQETQYF,TGTGCCATCAGTGTTGGGACAGCTCAAGAGACCCAGTACTTC
TRBJ2-1,TRBD2,TRBV5-1,few,CASSLEVRTSGYNEQFF,TGCGCCAGCAGCTTGGAAGTTAGGACTAGCGGCTACAATGAGCAGTTCTTC
TRBJ2-7,-,TRBV20-1,-,CSARGGNTLQKVVEQYF,TGCAGTGCTAGAGGGGGGAATACACTCCAAAAGGTGGTCGAGCAGTACTTC